This T cell receptor (beta chain) was recorded in a study of T cell repertoires in cytomegalovirus infection. The overall study: Public TCR beta signatures indicated both CMV infection and matching HLA type.

Points on this clonotype: Its antigen is currently unknown.

The CDR3 is made up of 16 amino acids. V lost 4 bases and J lost 0, with 16 bases in between. MiXCR was run by TCRdb on the reads, yielding one entry per CDR3 protein. The table records around 450,000 distinct CDR3 sequences, approximately 31% of them present only once. Findings of the study overall: HLA-C-restricted CMV clonotypes gave the most frequent clonotype in two of eight donors. Based on cumulative public TCR beta family frequency, carriers of CMV plus the relevant HLA were identified.

The material sequenced was PBMCs. The gene calls are TRBV23-1 and TRBJ2-7; possible D gene TRBD2, 7 bases. TRBV23-1 is an ORF for which the function is uncertain. The sequence came from a human donor in good health (CMV status not recorded). Some clones in this sample may be carry-over from other donors' samples. The CDR3 reads CASSPPRGGGSYEQYF. The CDR3 nucleotides read TGCGCCAGCAGTCCCCCAAGGGGGGGCGGCTCCTACGAGCAGTACTTC.